The 8 T cell receptor beta chains below come from one sample, sequenced in a study of cytomegalovirus exposure and HLA in healthy donors. Researchers ran the PCR with 60 Vbeta and 13 Jbeta primers. The assay was immunoSEQ multiplex PCR, and TCRdb's table has in-frame clones only and misses some. This table holds approximately 51,000 clones, 81% found once. The sequenced material came from PBMCs. Every receptor here comes from a boy younger than 18 in good health and CMV-seropositive.

This rearrangement joins TRBV4-1 to TRBJ2-1; a weak D match, TRBD2 (7 bases). Trimming cost V 1 base and J 0 bases, with 10 bases left between them. Germline V gene lookup returns CDR1 MGHRA and CDR2 YSYEKL. The CDR3 has 16 residues. CDR3 sequence reads: CASSQVGGPSYNEQFF. Written as DNA, the CDR3 is TGCGCCAGCAGCCAAGTCGGGGGGCCCTCCTACAATGAGCAGTTCTTC.

The V gene is TRBV4-2, the J gene TRBJ2-5; 8 bases line up with TRBD1. The junction had 12 bases not matched to a gene; V was cut back by 2 bases and J by 4 bases. Looked up from germline, CDR1 is LGHNA and CDR2 is YNFKEQ. The CDR3 runs 17 residues. The CDR3 nucleotides are TGTGCCAGCAGCCAACCGACAGGGGCGTCCGAATTAGAGACCCAGTACTTC. This codes for CASSQPTGASELETQYF.

J is TRBJ2-5 and V is TRBV6-5, with D tentatively TRBD2 (6 bases). V was shortened by 0 bases and J by 5 bases, with 10 bases between the two germline ends. Germline CDR1 reads MNHEY; CDR2 reads SVGAGI. CDR3 length: 14 residues. The CDR3 DNA is TGTGCCAGCAGTTACTCGACGGGGGTGGAGACCCAGTACTTC. It is translated as CASSYSTGVETQYF.

The chain recombines TRBV7-9 with TRBJ2-1, with a tentative D call TRBD1 (6 bases). V was shortened by 2 bases and J by 4 bases, with 12 bases between the two germline ends. CDR1 SEHNR and CDR2 FQNEAQ come from the germline V gene (reference sequence). The CDR3 is 15 amino acids. The chain's CDR3 is CASSLLTGTYNEQFF. The CDR3 nucleotides read TGTGCCAGCAGCTTACTAACAGGGACGTACAATGAGCAGTTCTTC.

This clone was seen a single time. The chain links TRBV4-1 to TRBJ2-4; TRBD2 matches at 9 bases. Germline V gives CDR1 MGHRA, CDR2 YSYEKL. The J segment lost 0 bases and the V segment lost 4 bases, leaving 10 bases of the junction unmatched. CDR3 length equals 18 residues. The CDR3: CASSPDRLAALAKNIQYF. CDR3 nucleotides: TGCGCCAGCAGCCCCGACAGACTAGCGGCCTTAGCCAAAAACATTCAGTACTTC.

V is TRBV27 and J is TRBJ2-5; 8 bases are a match to TRBD1. The length of the CDR3 is 17 residues. Germline trimming cut 5 bases from V and 1 base from J; bases unmatched to any gene: 12. The germline gives CDR1 MNHEY, CDR2 SMNVEV (reference sequence). The CDR3 region is CASSRTRRDRPQETQYF. The CDR3 DNA follows: TGTGCCAGCAGTCGCACCCGTAGGGACAGGCCCCAAGAGACCCAGTACTTC.

The chain employs TRBV10-2 and TRBJ2-3; D is perhaps TRBD2 (6 bases). CDR1 WSHSY and CDR2 SAAADI come from the germline V gene. Trimming removed 6 bases at V and 0 bases at J, with 10 bases between. The CDR3 covers 14 residues. In nucleotides, the CDR3 is TGCGCCAGCAGAGGCGGGGATAGCACAGATACGCAGTATTTT. This translates into CASRGGDSTDTQYF.

This chain connects TRBV5-6 to TRBJ1-6; D is possibly TRBD1 (6 bases). CDR3 length: 15 residues. Trimming shortened V by 5 bases and J by 0 bases, and 9 bases separated the two germline ends. Germline CDR1 is SGHDT and CDR2 is YYEEEE. The CDR3: CASSPGASYNSPLHF. In DNA, the CDR3 is TGTGCCAGCAGTCCAGGGGCCTCCTATAATTCACCCCTCCACTTT.